These 26 T cell receptor beta chains were all obtained from the same sample, sequenced in a study of T cell repertoires in cytomegalovirus infection. TCRdb called the reads again in MiXCR, with one record for every CDR3 protein. The sample lists about 530,000 distinct CDR3 sequences, around 27% seen once, with about 13% in the top ten. Sequenced material: PBMCs. These receptors all stem from a human donor in good health (CMV status not recorded). Some clones in this sample may be carry-over from other donors' samples.

This chain connects TRBV7-2 to TRBJ2-7; a weak D match, TRBD2 (6 bases). The germline CDR1 and CDR2 sequences are SGHTA and FQGNSA. V lost 1 base to trimming and J lost 3 bases, with 16 bases between them. The CDR3 sequence is 16 residues long. The CDR3 is CASSLVSGAGSYEQYF. In DNA, the CDR3 is TGTGCCAGCAGCTTAGTGTCTGGGGCGGGAAGCTACGAGCAGTACTTC. Full variable domain (rest looked up from reference TRBV7-2 and TRBJ2-7): GAGVSQSPSNKVTEKGKDVELRCDPISGHTALYWYRQSLGQGLEFLIYFQGNSAPDKSGLPSDRFSAERTGGSVSTLTIQRTQQEDSAVYLCASSLVSGAGSYEQYFGPGTRLTVT.

This clonotype was counted only a few times. The chain has TRBV4-2 and TRBJ2-3; 8 bases agree with TRBD2. Germline CDR1 is LGHNA and CDR2 is YNFKEQ. The ends lost 4 bases at V and 2 bases at J; junction bases unmatched: 5. The CDR3 is 15 amino acids. The chain's CDR3 is CASSPTSGTTDTQYF. In DNA form, the CDR3 reads TGTGCCAGCAGCCCTACTAGCGGAACCACAGATACGCAGTATTTT.

The rearrangement joins TRBV12-3 or TRBV12-4 to TRBJ1-6, with a possible D match to TRBD1 (5 bases). With 2 bases removed from V and 8 bases from J, the gap between germline ends came to 13 bases. The CDR3 is made up of 15 amino acids. The CDR3, as DNA: TGTGCCAGCAGTTTATGGGGCGGGAGCGATTCACCCCTCCACTTT. Translated: CASSLWGGSDSPLHF.

The chain carries TRBV24-1 and TRBJ2-5; D is perhaps TRBD1 or TRBD2 (6 bases each). This CDR3 comprises 12 residues. From germline, CDR1 is KGHDR and CDR2 SFDVKD. Trimming cost V 10 bases and J 1 base, with 9 bases left between them. CDR3 protein: CATGGSQETQYF. The CDR3 DNA is TGTGCCACGGGGGGCAGCCAAGAGACCCAGTACTTC.

CDR3 bases: TGTGCCACCAGTGATTCACAGGGGTGGACCGGGGAGCTGTTTTTT. Translating gives CATSDSQGWTGELFF. The chain combines TRBV24-1 with TRBJ2-2; 7 positions match TRBD1. From germline, CDR1 is KGHDR and CDR2 SFDVKD. There are 15 residues in the CDR3. V shed 2 bases and J 5 bases; nucleotides not matched to a gene: 4.

This chain uses TRBV7-9 with TRBJ1-1; D might be TRBD1 (6 bases). V was cut by 4 bases and J by 6 bases, with 18 bases left in between. Germline V gene lookup returns CDR1 SEHNR and CDR2 FQNEAQ (reference sequence). The CDR3 has 15 residues. This CDR3 is CASSSLGGRLPEAFF. CDR3 nucleotides: TGTGCCAGCAGCTCCCTGGGGGGGCGCCTTCCTGAAGCTTTCTTT.

The rearrangement joins TRBV4-3 to TRBJ2-7, with 7 bases that match TRBD2. In germline, CDR1 is LGHNA, CDR2 YSLEER. This CDR3 is 13 amino acids long. The junction had 2 bases not matched to a gene; V was cut back by 0 bases and J by 6 bases. CDR3 in DNA: TGCGCCAGCAGCCAAGATATAGCGGGCGAGCAGTACTTC. Its protein is CASSQDIAGEQYF.

This clonotype was picked up many times. The V gene is TRBV7-3, the J gene TRBJ2-4, with 8 bases aligning to TRBD2. V trimming: 0 bases; J trimming: 6 bases; junction bases outside the gene matches: 13. CDR1 is SGHTA, CDR2 FQGTGA, per germline. CDR3 length: 18 residues. The CDR3 protein is CASSLTPARQAGGNIQYF. CDR3 coding DNA: TGTGCCAGCAGCTTAACTCCGGCGAGGCAGGCGGGAGGAAACATTCAGTACTTC.

The table lists this clonotype with many counts. The CDR3 DNA follows: TGTGCCAGCAGTTACTCACGAGGTGGTACCGGTAGGGATGAAAAACTGTTTTTT. As protein: CASSYSRGGTGRDEKLFF. This rearrangement joins TRBV6-6 to TRBJ1-4; D unclear. The CDR3 loop spans 18 amino acids. Germline V gene data show CDR1 as MNHNY and CDR2 as SVGAGI (reference sequence). V was clipped by 0 bases and J by 6 bases, with 20 bases between them.

The chain joins TRBV30 to TRBJ2-6; 11 positions agree with TRBD1. Germline trimming cut 3 bases from V and 2 bases from J; bases unmatched to any gene: 9. The CDR3 is made up of 18 amino acids. CDR1 and CDR2 (germline): GTSNPN, SVGIG (reference sequence). As DNA, the CDR3 is TGTGCCTGGAGCGTACCGGACAGGGGGCTGACTGGGGCCAACGTCCTGACTTTC. This translates into CAWSVPDRGLTGANVLTF.

V gene TRBV2 combines with J gene TRBJ1-1; D gene ambiguous. Trimming removed 6 bases from V and 0 bases from J, with 8 bases in between. The germline gives CDR1 SNHLY, CDR2 FYNNEI. The CDR3 is 13 residues long. DNA for the CDR3: TGTGCCAGCAGCGCTACACTGAACACTGAAGCTTTCTTT. Its protein is CASSATLNTEAFF.

The rearrangement uses TRBV20-1 and TRBJ2-1; 14 bases map to TRBD2. Germline CDR1 is DFQATT and CDR2 is SNEGSKA (reference sequence). This CDR3 comprises 15 residues. The trim removed 6 bases at V and 7 bases at J, leaving 8 bases unmatched. The CDR3 loop is CSAIGTSGSINEQFF. The CDR3 DNA sequence: TGCAGTGCGATCGGGACTAGCGGGAGTATTAATGAGCAGTTCTTC.

This clonotype has a count of ten or more. The chain links TRBV7-8 to TRBJ2-7; D is unresolved. V was shortened by 1 base and J by 3 bases, with 10 bases between the two germline ends. There are 14 residues in the CDR3. The germline V gene encodes CDR1 SGHVS and CDR2 FQNEAQ. The CDR3 is CASSLGFRIYEQYV. The CDR3 DNA sequence: TGTGCCAGCAGCTTAGGGTTTCGGATCTACGAGCAGTACGTC.

The chain carries TRBV29-1 and TRBJ1-2; 9 bases fit TRBD1. Germline V gene lookup returns CDR1 SQVTM and CDR2 ANQGSEA. The CDR3 runs to 14 residues. V lost 3 bases and J lost 8; bases outside the gene matches: 10. As DNA, the CDR3 is TGCAGCGTTGAGGAATCCGGGACAGGGATGGGCTACACCTTC. Protein sequence: CSVEESGTGMGYTF.

The chain has TRBV30 and TRBJ1-4; no definite D call. CDR3 length: 11 residues. Germline assignment: CDR1 GTSNPN and CDR2 SVGIG (reference sequence). The germline V and J ends were trimmed by 8 bases and 8 bases, with 12 bases remaining between them. This chain's CDR3 is CAGGRLEKLFF. The CDR3 nucleotides read TGTGCCGGCGGACGGTTAGAAAAACTGTTTTTT.

This clonotype was found a few times. The CDR3: CASRMTPAANYGYTF. CDR3 sequence (DNA): TGTGCCAGTAGGATGACACCCGCAGCTAACTATGGCTACACCTTC. The chain employs TRBV19 and TRBJ1-2; D uncertain. Germline V CDR1 and CDR2: LNHDA, SQIVND (reference sequence). The CDR3 is 15 amino acids. V was pared by 6 bases and J by 0 bases, with 14 bases between.

This clonotype was counted only a few times. This chain uses TRBV27 with TRBJ1-2, with TRBD1 as a possible D gene (6 bases). V lost 6 bases to trimming and J lost 8 bases, with 31 bases between them. This CDR3 is 18 amino acids long. Germline V gives CDR1 MNHEY, CDR2 SMNVEV (reference sequence). The CDR3 region is CASSSLPSEQGFVFGYTF. The CDR3, as DNA: TGTGCCAGCAGCAGTTTACCCTCAGAACAGGGCTTCGTTTTCGGCTACACCTTC.

The gene calls are TRBV12-3 or TRBV12-4 and TRBJ2-1; D is uncertain. V was trimmed by 8 bases and J by 6 bases, leaving 17 bases between them. The CDR3 covers 14 residues. CDR3 bases: TGTGCCAGCTCCAACGGTGGTAGAATCAATGAGCAGTTCTTC. Protein product: CASSNGGRINEQFF.

V and J are TRBV19 and TRBJ2-2; D is unresolved. This CDR3 spans 12 amino acids. Deletions cut 7 bases from V and 4 bases from J, with 7 bases between. Germline V gene data show CDR1 as LNHDA and CDR2 as SQIVND (reference sequence). The DNA of the CDR3 is TGTGCCAGTAAGCCCTCCACCGGGGAGCTGTTTTTT. Translation: CASKPSTGELFF.

Only a few counts were recorded for this clonotype. The rearrangement joins TRBV10-3 to TRBJ2-5, with 9 bases lining up with TRBD1. Trimming took 6 bases from V and 1 from J; bases not matched to a gene: 3. Germline V gene data show CDR1 as ENHRY and CDR2 as SYGVKD. The CDR3 has 14 amino acids. The CDR3 DNA reads TGTGCCATCAGCGGACAGGGGCCCCAAGAGACCCAGTACTTC. This sequence encodes CAISGQGPQETQYF.

This clonotype has more than one count but fewer than ten. The chain links TRBV5-5 to TRBJ2-3, with D unclear. Germline V gene sequence: CDR1 SGHKS, CDR2 YYEKEE (reference sequence). This CDR3 is built from 16 residues. Trimming stripped 1 base from V and 0 bases from J, with 12 bases between. CDR3 in DNA: TGTGCCAGCAGCTTGCTGCACAGTACTAGCACAGATACGCAGTATTTT. Translated: CASSLLHSTSTDTQYF.

This clonotype was counted a few times. The genes are TRBV7-2 and TRBJ1-2, with no clear D. The length of the CDR3 is 15 residues. With 0 bases removed from V and 8 bases from J, the gap between germline ends came to 16 bases. Germline CDR1 SGHTA, CDR2 FQGNSA. The CDR3 sequence: CASSLASRGSRGYTF. DNA of the CDR3: TGTGCCAGCAGCTTAGCCTCCAGAGGGTCCCGAGGCTACACCTTC.

This clonotype was observed a handful of times. The V gene is TRBV7-3, the J gene TRBJ2-3, with a tentative D call TRBD1 (6 bases). Germline V gene sequence: CDR1 SGHTA, CDR2 FQGTGA. The CDR3 runs to 16 residues. Deletions cut 2 bases from V and 2 bases from J, with 14 bases between. In nucleotides, the CDR3 is TGTGCCAGCAGCTTAGGCCGGGACATCCTCACAGATACGCAGTATTTT. Protein product: CASSLGRDILTDTQYF. The full variable domain, its missing parts supplied by reference TRBV7-3 and TRBJ2-3, is GAGVSQTPSNKVTEKGKYVELRCDPISGHTALYWYRQSLGQGPEFLIYFQGTGAADDSGLPNDRFFAVRPEGSVSTLKIQRTERGDSAVYLCASSLGRDILTDTQYFGPGTRLTVL.

This clonotype has ten or more counts. The chain carries TRBV7-8 and TRBJ2-3; weak D call: TRBD1 (5 bases). The CDR3 sequence is 13 residues long. V shed 6 bases and J shed 11 bases, with 18 bases lying between them. Per germline, CDR1 SGHVS and CDR2 FQNEAQ. CDR3 sequence (DNA): TGTGCCAGCAGTCGGGCCCACCAGGGTGTGCAGTATTTT. Its translation: CASSRAHQGVQYF.

This clonotype was seen ten or more times. The CDR3 reads CASSPRSGIKYNEQFF. The CDR3 bases are TGTGCCAGCAGCCCCCGCAGCGGGATAAAATACAATGAGCAGTTCTTC. The chain joins TRBV7-9 to TRBJ2-1; 7 bases line up with TRBD2. V trimming: 5 bases; J trimming: 4 bases; junction bases outside the gene matches: 11. The CDR3 runs to 16 residues. Germline assignment: CDR1 SEHNR and CDR2 FQNEAQ (reference sequence).

The gene calls are TRBV6-2 or TRBV6-3 and TRBJ2-5; 10 bases are shared with TRBD2. Germline trimming cut 6 bases from V and 5 bases from J; bases unmatched to any gene: 12. The germline gives CDR1 MNHEY, CDR2 SVGEGT. The CDR3 is 16 residues long. The CDR3 nucleotides are TGTGCCAGCAGCCGAGGGGGAACTAGCGGGATTGAGACCCAGTACTTC. Protein product: CASSRGGTSGIETQYF.